Following are 9 T cell receptor beta chains from one sample sequenced in a study of cytomegalovirus exposure and HLA in healthy donors. Amplification used 60 Vbeta primers and 13 Jbeta primers. Assay: immunoSEQ multiplex PCR; the TCRdb copy retains only in-frame clones and omits some. The sample lists approximately 190,000 clones; over 80% were seen once. Sequences were obtained from PBMCs. These receptors were collected from a man in his forties in good health and CMV-seropositive.

This rearrangement joins TRBV19 to TRBJ2-3; D gene uncertain. CDR3 length equals 14 residues. Per germline, CDR1 LNHDA and CDR2 SQIVND (reference sequence). Trimming shortened V by 7 bases and J by 2 bases, and 13 bases separated the two germline ends. The CDR3 coding sequence is TGTGCCAGTACCCCAGGCCGTCTCACAGATACGCAGTATTTT. Translated: CASTPGRLTDTQYF.

The V and J genes are TRBV7-9 and TRBJ1-1; 7 bases agree with TRBD1. This CDR3 has 15 residues. Germline-derived CDR1 and CDR2 are SEHNR and FQNEAQ (reference sequence). Trimming removed 2 bases from V and 0 bases from J; junction bases left unmatched: 3. The CDR3 spells CASSLTQGVNTEAFF. CDR3 sequence (DNA): TGTGCCAGCAGCTTAACGCAGGGGGTGAACACTGAAGCTTTCTTT.

This clone appeared a single time. The chain carries TRBV4-3 and TRBJ2-5, with TRBD1 as a possible D gene (5 bases). With the DNA end fitting TRBJ2-7 better, the J assignment may be wrong. The CDR3 has 15 amino acids. CDR1 LGHNA and CDR2 YSLEER come from the germline V gene. CDR3 residues: CASSQDHRFSYEQYF. The CDR3 nucleotides are TGCGCCAGCAGCCAAGACCACAGGTTCTCCTACGAGCAGTACTTC.

The V gene is TRBV18, the J gene TRBJ1-4, with D possibly TRBD1 on 6 matching bases. CDR3 length: 15 amino acids. V was cut by 4 bases and J by 2 bases, with 11 bases left in between. CDR1 is KGHSH, CDR2 LQKENI, per germline. The CDR3 spells CASSLTGHTNEKLFF. CDR3 DNA sequence: TGTGCCAGCTCACTAACGGGACACACTAATGAAAAACTGTTTTTT.

The rearrangement links TRBV29-1 to TRBJ1-1; 11 bases are shared with TRBD1. Looked up from germline, CDR1 is SQVTM and CDR2 is ANQGSEA. This CDR3 contains 13 residues. J gave up 1 base and V 7 bases, and 2 bases lay outside the gene matches. The DNA for the CDR3 is TGCAGCGGTGGACAGGGGGCGAACACTGAAGCTTTCTTT. Protein: CSGGQGANTEAFF.

This clone has more than one count but fewer than ten. The rearrangement uses TRBV14 and TRBJ2-7, with unresolved D. The germline gives CDR1 SGHDN, CDR2 FVKESK. V dropped 4 bases and J dropped 5 bases, with 12 bases sitting between them. CDR3 length equals 13 residues. CDR3 sequence: CASSPRQSHEQYF. The CDR3 nucleotides are TGTGCCAGCAGCCCCCGACAATCCCACGAGCAGTACTTC.

This chain joins TRBV6-1 and TRBJ1-5; D is undetermined. From germline, CDR1 is MNHNS and CDR2 SASEGT. The CDR3 is 12 residues long. Deletions cut 8 bases from V and 3 bases from J, with 8 bases between. The CDR3 here is CASAGYNQPQHF. The DNA of the CDR3 is TGTGCCAGCGCGGGTTACAATCAGCCCCAGCATTTT.

V gene TRBV27 combines with J gene TRBJ2-5, with 8 bases matching TRBD1. The V segment lost 2 bases and the J segment 4 bases; nucleotides outside the gene matches: 6. The CDR3 consists of 15 residues. Germline CDR1 MNHEY, CDR2 SMNVEV (reference sequence). CDR3: CASSLQGALLETQYF. Written as DNA, the CDR3 is TGTGCCAGCAGTTTACAGGGGGCGCTTTTAGAGACCCAGTACTTC.

This clone has a handful of counts. The J gene is TRBJ2-2, the V gene TRBV10-3, with D possibly being TRBD1 (7 bases). The V end was cut by 4 bases, the J end by 4 bases, with 10 bases between. Germline CDR1 and CDR2: ENHRY and SYGVKD. This CDR3 is 14 amino acids long. Written as DNA, the CDR3 is TGTGCCATCAGTGCCCAGGGGGGCACCGGGGAGCTGTTTTTT. Translating it yields CAISAQGGTGELFF.